This is a list of T cell receptor beta chains from one sample in a study of T cell repertoires in cytomegalovirus infection. One entry per CDR3 protein results from TCRdb running MiXCR on the reads. The repertoire holds 110,000 to 150,000 distinct CDR3 sequences, with about 6.3% as singletons. Sequencing was performed on PBMCs. All receptors derive from a human donor in good health (CMV status not recorded). Some clones in this sample may be carry-over from other donors' samples. Both conserved end residues are part of each CDR3. The order of the fields is V gene, clone size, J gene, D gene, CDR3 DNA, CDR3 protein. A D gene is named only where the DNA matches it firmly. Clone size is not always given. Where it is, it says once, few, many or a class for expanded clones.

v_call: TRBV10-3; clone_size: few; j_call: TRBJ1-5; d_call: -; cdr3_nt: TGTGCCATCAGCCGGGTGGGCAATCAGCCCCAGCATTTT; cdr3_aa: CAISRVGNQPQHF
v_call: TRBV27; clone_size: few; j_call: TRBJ1-6; d_call: -; cdr3_nt: TGTGCCAGCACTTTAGGAACCTATAATTCACCCCTCCACTTT; cdr3_aa: CASTLGTYNSPLHF
v_call: TRBV7-2; clone_size: many; j_call: TRBJ2-1; d_call: -; cdr3_nt: TGTGCCAGCAGCTTAGTAGAGGGGAAGGGTTCGCACAATGAGCAGTTCTTC; cdr3_aa: CASSLVEGKGSHNEQFF
v_call: TRBV25-1; clone_size: many; j_call: TRBJ1-5; d_call: -; cdr3_nt: TGTGCCAGCAGTGGCAGTACAGGGAATCAGCCCCAGCATTTT; cdr3_aa: CASSGSTGNQPQHF
v_call: TRBV7-2; clone_size: many; j_call: TRBJ2-1; d_call: TRBD2; cdr3_nt: TGTGCCAGCAGCTCACTAGCGATCGCCTACAATGAGCAGTTCTTC; cdr3_aa: CASSSLAIAYNEQFF
v_call: TRBV7-2; clone_size: many; j_call: TRBJ2-2; d_call: TRBD1; cdr3_nt: TGTGCCAGCAGCTTAACAGGGGCCGGGGAGCTGTTTTTT; cdr3_aa: CASSLTGAGELFF
v_call: TRBV6-6; clone_size: -; j_call: TRBJ2-1; d_call: TRBD1; cdr3_nt: TGTGCCAGTGAACCCGGGACAGGGGGCTACAATGAGCAGTTCTTC; cdr3_aa: CASEPGTGGYNEQFF
v_call: TRBV27; clone_size: many; j_call: TRBJ2-1; d_call: -; cdr3_nt: TGTGCCAGCAGTTTATGGGGTACTCGCAATGAGCAGTTCTTC; cdr3_aa: CASSLWGTRNEQFF
v_call: TRBV6-5; clone_size: many; j_call: TRBJ2-2; d_call: -; cdr3_nt: TGTGCCAGCAGTTACTCAACCTCAGGATACGCCGGGGAGCTGTTTTTT; cdr3_aa: CASSYSTSGYAGELFF
v_call: TRBV20-1; clone_size: -; j_call: TRBJ2-3; d_call: -; cdr3_nt: TGCAGTGCTAGAGATCTCAGGGCAACAGGGTTCACAGATACGCAGTATTTT; cdr3_aa: CSARDLRATGFTDTQYF